This T cell receptor beta chain was recorded in a study of cytomegalovirus exposure and HLA in healthy donors. Study conclusions and caveats: A further, later analysis showed that HLA-associated TCR beta chains (compared with equally common others) were more clonally expanded.

Germline V gives CDR1 SGDLS, CDR2 YYNGEE. This CDR3 spans 16 amino acids. With 3 bases clipped from V and 6 bases from J, the junction kept 14 bases outside the gene matches. This clone has more than one count but fewer than ten. Its target is unknown. The PCR was carried out with 60 Vbeta primers and 13 Jbeta primers. Profiled with immunoSEQ multiplex PCR; TCRdb holds only in-frame clones, not every one. The sample lists 130,000 or so clones, about two thirds seen once, with approximately 4.2% in the top ten. The material sequenced was PBMCs. The chain is built from TRBV9 and TRBJ2-7, with 8 bases matching TRBD2. The sequence was collected from a middle-aged man in good health and CMV-seropositive. In nucleotides, the CDR3 is TGTGCCAGCAGCGGGGGAACCGGGACTAGTAGGGTCGAGCAGTACTTC. Its translation is CASSGGTGTSRVEQYF.